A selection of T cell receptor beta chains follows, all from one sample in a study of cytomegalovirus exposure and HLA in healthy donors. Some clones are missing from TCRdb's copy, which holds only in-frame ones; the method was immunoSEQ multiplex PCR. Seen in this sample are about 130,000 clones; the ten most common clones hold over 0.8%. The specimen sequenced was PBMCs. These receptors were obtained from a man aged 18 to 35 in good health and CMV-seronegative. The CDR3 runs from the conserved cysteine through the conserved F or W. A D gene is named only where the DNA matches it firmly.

CDR3: CASRIQGNTEAFF; DNA: TGTGCCAGCCGAATACAGGGGAACACTGAAGCTTTCTTT; J: TRBJ1-1; D: .; V: TRBV7-9
CDR3: CASSTLQGVNTGELFF; DNA: TGTGCCAGTAGTACGCTACAGGGGGTAAACACCGGGGAGCTGTTTTTT; J: TRBJ2-2; D: TRBD1; V: TRBV19
CDR3: CSAWGQGSVYGYTF; DNA: TGCAGCGCCTGGGGCCAGGGGAGTGTCTATGGCTACACCTTC; J: TRBJ1-2; D: .; V: TRBV29-1
CDR3: CASSPPWRGDTDTQYF; DNA: TGTGCCAGCTCACCACCGTGGCGGGGGGACACAGATACGCAGTATTTT; J: TRBJ2-3; D: TRBD2; V: TRBV18
CDR3: CASSISVGNIQYF; DNA: TGTGCCAGTAGTATAAGCGTTGGGAACATTCAGTACTTC; J: TRBJ2-4; D: .; V: TRBV19
CDR3: CASSNRGADIQYF; DNA: TGTGCCAGCAGCAACAGGGGTGCGGACATTCAGTACTTC; J: TRBJ2-4; D: TRBD1; V: TRBV11-2
CDR3: CASSFSGKGNTEAFF; DNA: TGCGCCAGCAGCTTCTCAGGGAAAGGGAACACTGAAGCTTTCTTT; J: TRBJ1-1; D: .; V: TRBV5-1
CDR3: CASSETGTGTGGYTF; DNA: TGTGCCAGCAGTGAAACCGGGACAGGGACGGGGGGCTACACCTTC; J: TRBJ1-2; D: TRBD1; V: TRBV6-1
CDR3: CASSLLSGEQYF; DNA: TGTGCCAGCAGTTTACTCTCCGGGGAGCAGTACTTC; J: TRBJ2-7; D: .; V: TRBV27
CDR3: CASSTPGQGARNTIYF; DNA: TGTGCCAGTAGTACCCCCGGACAGGGGGCAAGGAACACCATATATTTT; J: TRBJ1-3; D: TRBD1; V: TRBV19
CDR3: CASSGTRGKTSGANVLTF; DNA: TGTGCCAGTTCCGGGACTAGGGGCAAAACCTCTGGGGCCAACGTCCTGACTTTC; J: TRBJ2-6; D: TRBD2; V: TRBV28
CDR3: CAWTSTRAEQFF; DNA: TGTGCCTGGACTTCAACTAGGGCCGAGCAGTTCTTC; J: TRBJ2-1; D: .; V: TRBV30
CDR3: CASSGTGGGDTQYF; DNA: TGTGCCAGCAGCGGGACAGGGGGAGGAGATACGCAGTATTTT; J: TRBJ2-3; D: TRBD1; V: TRBV6-1
CDR3: CAWSVDRGTEAFF; DNA: TGTGCCTGGAGCGTAGACAGGGGCACTGAAGCTTTCTTT; J: TRBJ1-1; D: TRBD1; V: TRBV30
CDR3: CASSRGQGAGQPQHF; DNA: TGTGCCAGCAGTCGGGGACAGGGGGCTGGGCAGCCCCAGCATTTT; J: TRBJ1-5; D: TRBD1; V: TRBV6-5
CDR3: CASSPPKTGSYEQYF; DNA: TGTGCCAGCAGCCCGCCCAAGACAGGCTCCTACGAGCAGTACTTC; J: TRBJ2-7; D: .; V: TRBV6-1
CDR3: CASSVVWAAGGELFF; DNA: TGTGCCAGCAGCGTAGTATGGGCGGCGGGCGGGGAGCTGTTTTTT; J: TRBJ2-2; D: .; V: TRBV9
CDR3: CASRTGATEAFF; DNA: TGTGCCAGCAGAACGGGTGCCACTGAAGCTTTCTTT; J: TRBJ1-1; D: .; V: TRBV6-1
CDR3: CASSLVAGGYNEQFF; DNA: TGTGCCAGCAGCTTAGTTGCAGGAGGCTACAATGAGCAGTTCTTC; J: TRBJ2-1; D: .; V: TRBV7-2
CDR3: CASSRGQGEGNYGYTF; DNA: TGTGCCAGCAGCAGGGGACAGGGGGAAGGAAACTATGGCTACACCTTC; J: TRBJ1-2; D: TRBD1; V: TRBV11-2
CDR3: CASSPPGTGGDEQYF; DNA: TGTGCCAGCAGCCCGCCCGGGACCGGGGGGGACGAGCAGTACTTC; J: TRBJ2-7; D: TRBD2; V: TRBV5-4
CDR3: CASSELTGGLNEQFF; DNA: TGTGCCAGCAGTGAACTGACAGGGGGCCTCAATGAGCAGTTCTTC; J: TRBJ2-1; D: TRBD1; V: TRBV6-1
CDR3: CASSFTGGPNTYEQYF; DNA: TGTGCCAGCAGCTTCACAGGGGGTCCGAATACCTACGAGCAGTACTTC; J: TRBJ2-7; D: TRBD1; V: TRBV5-6
CDR3: CASSRKRSAYEQYF; DNA: TGTGCCAGCAGTCGTAAGCGGAGCGCCTACGAGCAGTACTTC; J: TRBJ2-7; D: .; V: TRBV6-5
CDR3: CASSRGLPSYEQYF; DNA: TGTGCCAGCAGCCGGGGACTTCCCTCCTACGAGCAGTACTTC; J: TRBJ2-7; D: .; V: TRBV5-6
CDR3: CASSYGTGLVNEQFF; DNA: TGTGCCAGCAGCTATGGGACAGGGTTGGTCAATGAGCAGTTCTTC; J: TRBJ2-1; D: TRBD1; V: TRBV2
CDR3: CASGGSGGSYGYTF; DNA: TGTGCCAGTGGAGGCTCAGGGGGCAGCTATGGCTACACCTTC; J: TRBJ1-2; D: TRBD1; V: TRBV19
CDR3: CASSEFPTRGRTEAFF; DNA: TGTGCCAGCAGTGAATTCCCCACCAGGGGTAGGACTGAAGCTTTCTTT; J: TRBJ1-1; D: .; V: TRBV6-1
CDR3: CAWSGTGSGGQYF; DNA: TGTGCCTGGAGTGGGACAGGGAGTGGTGGGCAGTACTTC; J: TRBJ2-7; D: TRBD1; V: TRBV30
CDR3: CASSSRGGKTEAFF; DNA: TGTGCCAGCAGCTCCCGGGGGGGCAAGACTGAAGCTTTCTTT; J: TRBJ1-1; D: .; V: TRBV7-3
CDR3: CSVEDERRSDEQYF; DNA: TGCAGCGTTGAAGACGAGAGACGGAGTGACGAGCAGTACTTC; J: TRBJ2-7; D: .; V: TRBV29-1
CDR3: CASTRYGGTGELFF; DNA: TGTGCCAGCACTCGGTACGGGGGCACCGGGGAGCTGTTTTTT; J: TRBJ2-2; D: .; V: TRBV9